Following are 21 T cell receptor beta chains from one sample sequenced in a study of identical twins. TCRdb independently ran MiXCR on the 5' RACE reads; one entry per CDR3 protein. This sample has some 730,000 distinct CDR3 sequences; roughly 18% occur once, and the top ten carry around 14%. These data were also filed under a second study, of T cells expressing NK-cell markers.

Sequencing was carried out using PBMCs. Receptors originate from a woman younger than 30 in good health.

The chain couples TRBV15 to TRBJ2-3, with D possibly matching TRBD2 (5 bases). Germline-derived CDR1 and CDR2 are LNHNV and YYDKDF (reference sequence). The length of the CDR3 is 19 residues. Trimming pared 0 bases from V and 7 bases from J, leaving 26 bases between. CDR3 sequence: CATSRDYNLDGGPDHTQYF. DNA for the CDR3: TGTGCCACCAGCAGAGATTACAATTTAGACGGAGGCCCGGATCATACGCAGTATTTT.

This clonotype was seen a few times. CDR3 amino acids: CASSEALAGDFRNEQFF. Written as DNA, the CDR3 is TGCGCCAGCAGTGAGGCCCTAGCGGGGGACTTCAGGAATGAGCAGTTCTTC. The rearrangement joins TRBV10-1 to TRBJ2-1, with 10 bases matching TRBD2. The germline CDR1 and CDR2 sequences are WNHNN and SYGVQD (reference sequence). The CDR3 covers 17 residues. V was pared by 2 bases and J by 7 bases, with 11 bases of the junction left unmatched.

This clonotype has only a few counts. The rearrangement joins TRBV7-2 to TRBJ2-1; no clear D gene. The germline V and J ends were trimmed by 1 base and 10 bases, with 8 bases remaining between them. Germline CDR1 SGHTA, CDR2 FQGNSA. This CDR3 comprises 12 residues. The DNA of the CDR3 is TGTGCCAGCAGCTTAGTTGAAGGAGAGCAGTTCTTC. This sequence encodes CASSLVEGEQFF.

CDR3 sequence reads: CASRRTEYNEQFF. In DNA, the CDR3 is TGTGCCAGCAGGCGGACGGAATACAATGAGCAGTTCTTC. The rearrangement joins TRBV28 to TRBJ2-1; D uncertain. The CDR3 has 13 amino acids. Trimming shortened V by 6 bases and J by 4 bases, and 10 bases separated the two germline ends. Germline V CDR1 and CDR2: MDHEN, SYDVKM.

This chain connects TRBV20-1 to TRBJ1-1, with no clear D. V gave up 0 bases and J gave up 2 bases, with 16 bases separating them. Looked up from germline, CDR1 is DFQATT and CDR2 is SNEGSKA (reference sequence). CDR3 length: 16 residues. CDR3 DNA sequence: TGCAGTGCTAGAGATCCTGGGAGGGTCGACAACACTGAAGCTTTCTTT. This sequence encodes CSARDPGRVDNTEAFF.

This rearrangement joins TRBV12-3 or TRBV12-4 to TRBJ1-6; D possibly corresponds to TRBD1 (6 bases). The CDR3 is made up of 15 amino acids. V lost 8 bases and J lost 2, with 13 bases in between. The CDR3 sequence is CASSYRAPYNSPLHF. CDR3 in DNA: TGTGCCAGCTCTTACAGGGCGCCCTATAATTCACCCCTCCACTTT.

The rearrangement joins TRBV12-3 or TRBV12-4 to TRBJ1-1; 8 bases map to TRBD1. Losses at the gene ends were 8 bases for V and 4 bases for J; bases not matched to a gene: 9. The CDR3 sequence is 14 residues long. The CDR3 spells CASLIDRGFTEAFF. For the CDR3, the DNA is TGTGCCAGCCTAATTGACAGGGGCTTCACTGAAGCTTTCTTT.

This sequence joins TRBV5-1 and TRBJ2-7; D is possibly TRBD1 (5 bases). The ends were cut back, 4 bases at V and 1 base at J, with 12 bases in the middle. CDR3 length: 14 residues. CDR1 SGHRS and CDR2 YFSETQ come from the germline V gene. For the CDR3, the DNA is TGCGCCAGCAGCGGCGGACACGGATCCTACGAGCAGTACTTC. It yields the protein CASSGGHGSYEQYF. The variable domain in full, with the rest retrieved from reference TRBV5-1 and TRBJ2-7, is KAGVTQTPRYLIKTRGQQVTLSCSPISGHRSVSWYQQTPGQGLQFLFEYFSETQRNKGNFPGRFSGRQFSNSRSEMNVSTLELGDSALYLCASSGGHGSYEQYFGPGTRLTVT.

V gene TRBV29-1 combines with J gene TRBJ2-7, with D tentatively TRBD1 or TRBD2 (6 bases each). Germline-derived CDR1 and CDR2 are SQVTM and ANQGSEA. V lost 6 bases to trimming and J lost 1 base, with 19 bases between them. The CDR3 has 15 amino acids. CDR3 protein: CSVNLDSRGSYEQYF. The DNA for the CDR3 is TGCAGCGTAAACCTGGACAGCCGGGGGTCCTACGAGCAGTACTTC.

This clonotype was seen repeatedly, ten times or more. One end of the junction is discordant with germline, which a read error may explain. The rearrangement uses TRBV4-3 and TRBJ2-3, with 11 bases matching TRBD2. The CDR3 covers 16 residues. Per germline, CDR1 LGHNA and CDR2 YSLEER. CDR3: CASSQDLAGGTDTQYF. CDR3 coding DNA: TGTGCCAGCAGCCAAGATCTAGCGGGGGGTACAGATACGCAGTATTTT.

V usage is TRBV12-3 or TRBV12-4 and J usage is TRBJ1-2; D may be TRBD1 (5 bases). V lost 10 bases, J lost 7 bases, and 19 bases lay in between. The CDR3 is 13 residues long. CDR3 bases: TGTGCCACCGGATGGGGGAAGAGCGGTGGCTACACCTTC. Protein: CATGWGKSGGYTF.

The chain uses TRBV5-1 and TRBJ2-1, with 7 bases that match TRBD2. V shed 2 bases, J shed 6 bases, and the junction held 5 bases outside the gene matches. Germline V gene data show CDR1 as SGHRS and CDR2 as YFSETQ. This CDR3 has 14 amino acids. CDR3: CASSFSGGANEQFF. CDR3 DNA: TGCGCCAGCAGCTTCTCGGGGGGAGCCAATGAGCAGTTCTTC.

The chain carries TRBV5-4 and TRBJ2-7; 10 bases match TRBD2. The CDR3 consists of 14 residues. The germline gives CDR1 SGHNT, CDR2 YYREEE (reference sequence). The ends lost 4 bases at V and 4 bases at J; junction bases unmatched: 5. The CDR3 spells CASSPGTSEYEQYF. The CDR3 coding sequence is TGTGCCAGCAGCCCAGGGACTAGCGAATACGAGCAGTACTTC.

A few counts support this clonotype. The V and J genes are TRBV6-1 and TRBJ2-4; no clear D gene. This CDR3 region has 14 residues. The V gene lost 4 bases and the J gene lost 0 bases, with 7 bases spanning the gap. Germline-derived CDR1 and CDR2 are MNHNS and SASEGT. The CDR3 here is CASSGPVAKNIQYF. CDR3 nucleotide sequence: TGTGCCAGCAGTGGTCCAGTAGCCAAAAACATTCAGTACTTC.

Only a few counts were recorded for this clonotype. The rearrangement uses TRBV28 and TRBJ2-3; D unclear. Germline V gene sequence: CDR1 MDHEN, CDR2 SYDVKM. This CDR3 contains 14 residues. V lost 2 bases and J 5 bases, leaving 11 bases between the germline ends. The CDR3 DNA sequence: TGTGCCAGCAGTTTAAGCTGGTCGGGAGATACGCAGTATTTT. Encoded protein: CASSLSWSGDTQYF.

J is TRBJ2-1 and V is TRBV11-3; the D is unclear. V shed 5 bases and J shed 5 bases, with 13 bases lying between them. Germline-derived CDR1 and CDR2 are SGHNT and YENEEA. This CDR3 contains 14 residues. The CDR3 spells CASSLSYLHNEQFF. CDR3 sequence (DNA): TGTGCCAGCAGCCTTAGTTACCTCCACAATGAGCAGTTCTTC.

In its sample, this clonotype was seen a few times. The J gene is TRBJ2-3, the V gene TRBV12-3 or TRBV12-4, with 11 bases fitting TRBD2. After removal of 6 bases from V and 8 bases from J, the junction contained 16 bases not matched to a gene. The length of the CDR3 is 17 residues. The CDR3 protein is CASSSFPTSGEVGTQYF. Written as DNA, the CDR3 is TGTGCCAGCAGCAGCTTCCCGACTAGCGGGGAGGTGGGTACGCAGTATTTT.

The rearrangement joins TRBV20-1 to TRBJ2-5, with TRBD2 matching 12 bases. Germline CDR1 reads DFQATT; CDR2 reads SNEGSKA (reference sequence). The CDR3 runs to 13 residues. The junction had 4 bases not matched to a gene; V was cut back by 6 bases and J by 5 bases. The CDR3 sequence is CSALAGGRETQYF. The CDR3 bases are TGCAGTGCCCTAGCGGGGGGGCGGGAGACCCAGTACTTC.

The V call is TRBV12-3 or TRBV12-4, the J call TRBJ1-2; TRBD1 matches 8 bases. The CDR3 has 13 residues. Trimming took 6 bases from V and 3 from J; bases not matched to a gene: 3. The CDR3 DNA is TGTGCCAGCAGCTCGGACAGGGACTATGGCTACACCTTC. Translating it yields CASSSDRDYGYTF.

This clonotype was picked up a small number of times. J is TRBJ2-1 and V is TRBV6-5, with 7 positions matching TRBD2. J lost 9 bases, V lost 4 bases, and 12 bases had no gene match. This CDR3 region has 15 residues. CDR1 is MNHEY, CDR2 SVGAGI, per germline. For the CDR3, the DNA is TGTGCCAGCAGTTTTAGCGGGCACCTGGGGGGTGAGCAGTTCTTC. Translated: CASSFSGHLGGEQFF.

This clonotype occurred a few times. This chain uses TRBV20-1 with TRBJ2-1; 10 positions match TRBD1. The CDR3 contains 15 residues. With V trimmed by 6 bases and J by 10 bases, 15 bases remained unmatched. Germline values: CDR1 DFQATT, CDR2 SNEGSKA (reference sequence). CDR3 in DNA: TGCAGTGCCCGTCCCGGGACAGGGGCTCTGGGGGAGCAGTTCTTC. Translated: CSARPGTGALGEQFF.